Listed below are T cell receptor beta chains from one sample, sequenced in a study of cytomegalovirus exposure and HLA in healthy donors. Produced via immunoSEQ multiplex PCR; TCRdb's table is partial and in-frame only. The data contain roughly 100,000 clones, 70% to 90% of them singletons. Material for sequencing was PBMCs. Receptor source: a young woman in good health and CMV-seropositive. The CDR3 runs from the conserved cysteine through the conserved F or W. Fields, in order: CDR3 length, D gene, V gene, J gene, clone size, CDR3 protein, CDR3 DNA. A D gene is named only where the DNA matches it firmly. Clone size is not always given. Where it is, it says once, few, many or a class for expanded clones.

length: 14
D: .
V: TRBV6-5
J: TRBJ2-2
size: .
CDR3: CASSYFGGAGELFF
DNA: TGTGCCAGCAGTTACTTTGGAGGTGCCGGGGAGCTGTTTTTT

length: 18
D: TRBD2
V: TRBV4-1
J: TRBJ2-1
size: few
CDR3: CASSQDWLGLAGRNEQFF
DNA: TGCGCCAGCAGCCAAGACTGGTTGGGCCTAGCGGGGAGAAATGAGCAGTTCTTC

length: 13
D: TRBD1
V: TRBV28
J: TRBJ2-3
size: .
CDR3: CATTIVQGIGQYF
DNA: TGTGCCACCACCATCGTACAGGGGATCGGGCAGTATTTT

length: 17
D: TRBD1
V: TRBV15
J: TRBJ1-5
size: .
CDR3: CATSRDQGAGGNQPQHF
DNA: TGTGCCACCAGCAGAGATCAAGGGGCAGGGGGAAATCAGCCCCAGCATTTT

length: 16
D: .
V: TRBV5-1
J: TRBJ2-1
size: once
CDR3: CASSLHRGSSYNEQFF
DNA: TGCGCCAGCAGCTTGCATAGGGGTAGCTCCTACAATGAGCAGTTCTTC

length: 14
D: TRBD2
V: TRBV7-2
J: TRBJ2-1
size: .
CDR3: CASSLPSPGGEQFF
DNA: TGTGCCAGCAGCTTACCCTCGCCGGGAGGTGAGCAGTTCTTC

length: 14
D: TRBD2
V: TRBV10-3
J: TRBJ2-7
size: once
CDR3: CAISAAGGSSEQYF
DNA: TGTGCCATCAGTGCAGCGGGAGGATCTAGCGAGCAGTACTTC

length: 11
D: .
V: TRBV5-4
J: TRBJ2-1
size: .
CDR3: CASSSDNEQFF
DNA: TGTGCCAGCAGCTCTGACAATGAGCAGTTCTTC

length: 13
D: .
V: TRBV10-3
J: TRBJ1-1
size: once
CDR3: CAISSTGNTEAFF
DNA: TGTGCCATCAGTTCAACAGGGAACACTGAAGCTTTCTTT

length: 15
D: .
V: TRBV13
J: TRBJ2-1
size: .
CDR3: CASSSRDKPYNEQFF
DNA: TGTGCCAGCAGCTCCCGGGACAAACCCTACAATGAGCAGTTCTTC

length: 16
D: TRBD2
V: TRBV4-2
J: TRBJ2-7
size: .
CDR3: CASSETGTSGGDEQYF
DNA: TGTGCCAGCAGCGAGACCGGGACTAGCGGGGGGGACGAGCAGTACTTC

length: 15
D: .
V: TRBV11-2
J: TRBJ2-3
size: .
CDR3: CASSLGRTGTDTQYF
DNA: TGTGCCAGCAGCTTAGGTCGGACAGGCACAGATACGCAGTATTTT

length: 14
D: TRBD1
V: TRBV7-9
J: TRBJ1-1
size: once
CDR3: CASSTRQGVTEAFF
DNA: TGTGCCAGCAGCACCCGACAGGGGGTCACTGAAGCTTTCTTT

length: 15
D: TRBD1
V: TRBV6-6
J: TRBJ2-2
size: .
CDR3: CASSYGGQGTGELFF
DNA: TGTGCCAGCAGTTACGGTGGACAGGGCACCGGGGAGCTGTTTTTT

length: 17
D: .
V: TRBV7-9
J: TRBJ1-1
size: .
CDR3: CASSPSPKTGDNTEAFF
DNA: TGTGCCAGCAGCCCCAGTCCTAAGACGGGGGATAACACTGAAGCTTTCTTT

length: 16
D: TRBD2
V: TRBV7-7
J: TRBJ2-1
size: .
CDR3: CASSLMAGGGASEQFF
DNA: TGTGCTAGCAGCTTAATGGCCGGCGGGGGGGCCAGCGAGCAGTTCTTC

length: 14
D: .
V: TRBV19
J: TRBJ1-2
size: .
CDR3: CASSKQGANYGYTF
DNA: TGTGCCAGTAGTAAACAGGGAGCTAACTATGGCTACACCTTC

length: 17
D: .
V: TRBV7-9
J: TRBJ1-5
size: .
CDR3: CASSLVSDIYSNQPQHF
DNA: TGTGCCAGCAGCTTAGTTTCGGACATCTATAGCAATCAGCCCCAGCATTTT

length: 16
D: TRBD2
V: TRBV7-9
J: TRBJ2-7
size: few
CDR3: CASSPSGGVLLYEQYF
DNA: TGTGCCAGCAGCCCTAGTGGGGGGGTCCTCCTTTACGAGCAGTACTTC

length: 15
D: .
V: TRBV2
J: TRBJ2-3
size: .
CDR3: CASSETRTSTDTQYF
DNA: TGTGCCAGCAGTGAAACGCGAACTAGCACAGATACGCAGTATTTT

length: 14
D: .
V: TRBV5-1
J: TRBJ2-7
size: few
CDR3: CASSLAASAYEQYF
DNA: TGCGCCAGCAGCTTGGCTGCTAGCGCATACGAGCAGTACTTC

length: 15
D: TRBD1
V: TRBV7-2
J: TRBJ1-4
size: .
CDR3: CASSPRQGRVEKLFF
DNA: TGTGCCAGCAGCCCTCGACAGGGACGGGTTGAAAAACTGTTTTTT

length: 15
D: TRBD2
V: TRBV19
J: TRBJ2-7
size: .
CDR3: CASSIAGGIGKEQYF
DNA: TGTGCCAGTAGTATAGCGGGAGGGATTGGGAAAGAGCAGTACTTC

length: 16
D: .
V: TRBV28
J: TRBJ1-4
size: once
CDR3: CASSLMAGLINEKLFF
DNA: TGTGCCAGCAGTCTTATGGCGGGACTGATTAATGAAAAACTGTTTTTT

length: 15
D: TRBD1
V: TRBV7-8
J: TRBJ1-1
size: .
CDR3: CASSLTPGQGTEAFF
DNA: TGTGCCAGCAGCTTGACACCGGGACAGGGCACTGAAGCTTTCTTT

length: 13
D: .
V: TRBV9
J: TRBJ2-2
size: .
CDR3: CASKPANTGELFF
DNA: TGTGCCAGCAAACCGGCGAACACCGGGGAGCTGTTTTTT

length: 16
D: .
V: TRBV12-5
J: TRBJ2-5
size: .
CDR3: CASGLVGDKDRETQYF
DNA: TGTGCTAGTGGTTTGGTAGGGGATAAGGATCGAGAGACCCAGTACTTC

length: 14
D: TRBD2
V: TRBV19
J: TRBJ2-1
size: .
CDR3: CASRGGSSYNEQFF
DNA: TGTGCCAGTAGGGGGGGGAGCTCCTACAATGAGCAGTTCTTC

length: 15
D: .
V: TRBV6-1
J: TRBJ1-3
size: .
CDR3: CASSELRGSGNTIYF
DNA: TGTGCCAGCAGTGAACTAAGGGGCTCTGGAAACACCATATATTTT

length: 16
D: TRBD1
V: TRBV4-2
J: TRBJ2-3
size: .
CDR3: CASSQNPGQGTDTQYF
DNA: TGTGCCAGCAGTCAAAACCCGGGACAGGGCACAGATACGCAGTATTTT

length: 15
D: .
V: TRBV11-3
J: TRBJ2-5
size: .
CDR3: CASSLVDYQQETQYF
DNA: TGTGCCAGCAGCTTAGTGGACTACCAACAAGAGACCCAGTACTTC

length: 15
D: TRBD2
V: TRBV7-3
J: TRBJ2-3
size: .
CDR3: CASSFGGLAGDTQYF
DNA: TGTGCCAGCAGCTTTGGGGGACTAGCGGGGGATACGCAGTATTTT

length: 13
D: .
V: TRBV30
J: TRBJ1-4
size: .
CDR3: CAWGQGIDEKLFF
DNA: TGTGCCTGGGGACAAGGCATTGATGAAAAACTGTTTTTT

length: 15
D: TRBD2
V: TRBV18
J: TRBJ2-7
size: .
CDR3: CASSPPGLAGEEQYF
DNA: TGTGCCAGCTCGCCTCCGGGACTAGCGGGAGAAGAGCAGTACTTC

length: 12
D: TRBD1
V: TRBV29-1
J: TRBJ1-2
size: .
CDR3: CSVDDREFGYTF
DNA: TGCAGCGTCGACGACAGGGAATTCGGCTACACCTTC

length: 16
D: .
V: TRBV4-1
J: TRBJ2-6
size: once
CDR3: CASSQEGSSGANVLTF
DNA: TGCGCCAGCAGCCAAGAGGGCAGCTCTGGGGCCAACGTCCTGACTTTC

length: 16
D: TRBD2
V: TRBV5-4
J: TRBJ2-5
size: .
CDR3: CASSQEKRGGSETQYF
DNA: TGTGCCAGCAGCCAGGAAAAGCGGGGGGGCTCAGAGACCCAGTACTTC

length: 15
D: .
V: TRBV19
J: TRBJ2-6
size: few
CDR3: CASTQGVSGANVLTF
DNA: TGTGCCAGTACCCAAGGGGTCTCTGGGGCCAACGTCCTGACTTTC

length: 13
D: TRBD1
V: TRBV2
J: TRBJ2-5
size: .
CDR3: CASSRDRGQTQYF
DNA: TGTGCCAGCAGTAGAGACAGGGGACAGACCCAGTACTTC

length: 14
D: .
V: TRBV5-1
J: TRBJ1-2
size: .
CDR3: CASSLEGSTYGYTF
DNA: TGCGCCAGCAGCTTGGAAGGGAGCACCTATGGCTACACCTTC

length: 14
D: TRBD1
V: TRBV5-1
J: TRBJ2-1
size: .
CDR3: CASSSGQGVNEQFF
DNA: TGCGCCAGCAGCTCAGGACAGGGTGTCAATGAGCAGTTCTTC

length: 18
D: TRBD1
V: TRBV2
J: TRBJ1-6
size: .
CDR3: CASSDNVWGTGASSPLHF
DNA: TGTGCCAGCAGTGATAATGTTTGGGGGACAGGGGCCTCTTCACCCCTCCACTTT

length: 15
D: TRBD2
V: TRBV11-2
J: TRBJ2-7
size: .
CDR3: CASSLSSSGTYEQYF
DNA: TGTGCCAGCAGCTTAAGCTCTAGCGGTACCTACGAGCAGTACTTC

length: 16
D: TRBD2
V: TRBV9
J: TRBJ2-1
size: .
CDR3: CASSVDSGGYADEQFF
DNA: TGTGCCAGCAGCGTGGATAGCGGGGGGTACGCCGATGAGCAGTTCTTC

length: 15
D: .
V: TRBV5-6
J: TRBJ1-1
size: .
CDR3: CASSLGHPSNTEAFF
DNA: TGTGCCAGCAGCCTGGGACACCCATCGAACACTGAAGCTTTCTTT

length: 15
D: TRBD1
V: TRBV10-1
J: TRBJ2-5
size: .
CDR3: CASSESGQGTETQYF
DNA: TGCGCCAGCAGTGAGTCGGGACAGGGTACAGAGACCCAGTACTTC